Shown below are 10 T cell receptor beta chains from a single sample sequenced in a study of graft-versus-host responses after intestinal transplantation. The repertoire was sequenced with immunoSEQ multiplex PCR; TCRdb's copy has only in-frame clones and lacks some. The sample consists of 95,000 to 100,000 clones, about 83% of them appearing once. This specimen consisted of PBMCs, obtained 255 days after intestinal transplant. These receptors all stem from a human patient who received an intestinal transplant, so some T cells may come from the graft donor.

This rearrangement joins TRBV5-6 to TRBJ1-2; D is uncertain. Germline values: CDR1 SGHDT, CDR2 YYEEEE. The CDR3 covers 15 residues. V lost 4 bases, J lost 6 bases, and 19 bases lay in between. The CDR3 DNA sequence: TGTGCCAGCAGCCCACGAGTGAACCAACGGGATGGCTACACCTTC. As protein: CASSPRVNQRDGYTF.

The chain joins TRBV28 to TRBJ1-5, with D possibly matching TRBD1 (5 bases). CDR3 length: 16 amino acids. The germline V and J ends were trimmed by 2 bases and 8 bases, with 19 bases remaining between them. Germline assignment: CDR1 MDHEN and CDR2 SYDVKM. The CDR3 here is CASSLITGGTGKPQHF. The DNA for the CDR3 is TGTGCCAGCAGTTTAATTACAGGAGGGACGGGGAAGCCCCAGCATTTT.

The chain has TRBV2 and TRBJ1-1; TRBD1 might be the D (6 bases). The CDR3 sequence is 13 residues long. Germline-derived CDR1 and CDR2 are SNHLY and FYNNEI. Trimming shortened V by 3 bases and J by 6 bases, and 11 bases separated the two germline ends. This CDR3 reads CASSDGRGSEAFF. CDR3 nucleotide sequence: TGTGCCAGCAGTGACGGCAGGGGATCTGAAGCTTTCTTT.

V gene TRBV11-2 combines with J gene TRBJ1-3, with 7 positions matching TRBD1. The CDR3 totals 16 residues. After removal of 5 bases from V and 4 bases from J, the junction contained 11 bases not matched to a gene. CDR1 is SGHAT and CDR2 is FQNNGV in the germline V gene. This CDR3 is CASSPSLRGKGNTIYF. The CDR3 nucleotides are TGTGCCAGCAGCCCATCTCTCAGGGGGAAAGGAAACACCATATATTTT.

The V gene is TRBV4-2, the J gene TRBJ2-4, with 8 bases that match TRBD1. The CDR3 is 18 amino acids. V was pared by 2 bases and J by 3 bases, with 12 bases of the junction left unmatched. Germline CDR1 and CDR2: LGHNA and YNFKEQ. The CDR3 DNA sequence: TGTGCCAGCAGCCAACGCCAAGGACAGGGTATAGGCAAAAACATTCAGTACTTC. This sequence encodes CASSQRQGQGIGKNIQYF.

V and J are TRBV15 and TRBJ2-1; the match to TRBD2 covers 13 bases. J was trimmed by 4 bases and V by 5 bases; bases with no gene match: 11. This CDR3 has 18 amino acids. Germline values: CDR1 LNHNV, CDR2 YYDKDF (reference sequence). CDR3 in DNA: TGTGCCACCAGCTTATCAACTAGCGGGAGGGCCAGGTACAATGAGCAGTTCTTC. Protein product: CATSLSTSGRARYNEQFF.

The chain recombines TRBV19 with TRBJ2-7, with 9 bases that match TRBD2. The length of the CDR3 is 13 residues. Germline CDR1 and CDR2: LNHDA and SQIVND (reference sequence). J gave up 3 bases and V 4 bases, and 1 base lay outside the gene matches. The CDR3 DNA sequence: TGTGCCAGTAGTAGCGGGGGGGTCTACGAGCAGTACTTC. Its translation is CASSSGGVYEQYF.

In this sample, this clone turned up a few times. The chain recombines TRBV6-5 with TRBJ1-6; TRBD1 might be the D (5 bases). Germline CDR1 is MNHEY and CDR2 is SVGAGI. V was trimmed by 6 bases and J by 9 bases, leaving 18 bases between them. This CDR3 has 15 amino acids. Here the CDR3 DNA reads TGTGCCAGCAGACCAGAGGAGGGGTCGGCTTCACCCCTCCACTTT. This encodes CASRPEEGSASPLHF.

This sequence joins TRBV7-9 and TRBJ2-5; D possibly corresponds to TRBD1 (5 bases). The CDR3 extends over 18 amino acids. Trimming removed 5 bases from V and 6 bases from J, with 28 bases in between. Germline V CDR1 and CDR2: SEHNR, FQNEAQ (reference sequence). CDR3 coding DNA: TGTGCCAGCAGCCGTCTTACGAGGACCCAAGGGGTTGGACAGACCCAGTACTTC. It yields the protein CASSRLTRTQGVGQTQYF.

The chain has TRBV19 and TRBJ2-1; D remains unclear. With 7 bases removed from V and 1 base from J, the gap between germline ends came to 8 bases. In germline, CDR1 is LNHDA, CDR2 SQIVND (reference sequence). The CDR3 runs 13 residues. The CDR3 loop reads CASTSGSYNEQFF. As DNA, the CDR3 is TGTGCCAGTACCTCCGGGTCCTACAATGAGCAGTTCTTC. Full variable domain (remainder filled in from reference TRBV19 and TRBJ2-1): DGGITQSPKYLFRKEGQNVTLSCEQNLNHDAMYWYRQDPGQGLRLIYYSQIVNDFQKGDIAEGYSVSREKKESFPLTVTSAQKNPTAFYLCASTSGSYNEQFFGPGTRLTVL.